This T cell receptor (beta chain) stems from a study of shared clonotypes between healthy human individuals. Study-level results: Among four donors, roughly 5% of naive CD4 clonotypes were found in common. Relative to their counterparts shared across all four donors, non-shared clonotypes exhibited diminished generation probabilities.

Trimming shortened V by 4 bases and J by 4 bases, and 15 bases separated the two germline ends. The CDR3 has 15 residues. Germline CDR1 reads KGHSH; CDR2 reads LQKENI. On this clone: Its cognate antigen is unknown.

Clones were read by immunoSEQ multiplex PCR, and TCRdb kept only the in-frame ones, dropping some. This table has about 2.3 million clones, 85% to 95% appearing once. Donation came from healthy HIV-negative adults that had no recent acute infections or vaccinations. The CD4+ fraction was divided into a CD45RA+ naive subset and a CD45RA-negative memory subset. Sequenced: naive CD4+ T cells from PBMCs. Noted subset: CD45RA+ positively selected. This sequence originates from a man between 18 and 29 years old in good health. Some clones in this sample may be carry-over from other donors' samples. The V gene is TRBV18, the J gene TRBJ2-3; D is perhaps TRBD2 (6 bases). The CDR3 sequence is CASSLLPGVADTQYF. For the CDR3, the DNA is TGTGCCAGCTCACTCCTTCCGGGAGTGGCAGATACGCAGTATTTT.